This T cell receptor (beta chain) comes out of a study of shared clonotypes between healthy human individuals. Concerning this clone itself: The antigen is not known.

Trimming removed 5 bases at V and 7 bases at J, with 14 bases between. The germline CDR1 and CDR2 sequences are SGHVS and FQNEAQ. The CDR3 has 13 residues. Using immunoSEQ multiplex PCR, the repertoire was profiled, and TCRdb retains in-frame clones only, with some absent. The data hold about 1.1 million clones, with 75% to 80% observed a single time. Overall study findings and caveats: Larger estimated richness was generally seen in naive subsets than in memory subsets.

The rearrangement uses TRBV7-8 and TRBJ1-1, with TRBD1 as a possible D gene (6 bases). The TCR was taken from a man between 18 and 29 years old in good health. Some clones in this sample may be carry-over from other donors' samples. Sequencing used memory CD4+ T cells from PBMCs. The subset: CD45RA-negative fraction. The CDR3 loop is CASSQQGWGEAFF. In DNA, the CDR3 is TGTGCCAGCAGCCAACAGGGATGGGGTGAAGCTTTCTTT.